A selection of T cell receptor beta chains follows, all from one sample in a study of T cells in Graves' hyperthyroidism and ophthalmopathy. TCRdb reanalysed the multiplex PCR reads using MiXCR and keeps one entry per CDR3 protein. The table includes about 250,000 distinct CDR3 sequences, about 20% detected once. Input material: blood. The receptors shown here come from a man aged 25-45 years with Graves' ophthalmopathy. Each CDR3 is given with its conserved first and last residue. D genes are given only for firm matches. The size field is filled for only some rows; it gives once, few, many or a size class.

CDR3aa	CDR3nt	v_gene	d_gene	j_gene	abundance
CASSQTGSAGELFF	TGTGCCAGCAGCCAAACAGGGTCGGCCGGGGAGCTGTTTTTT	TRBV11-3	.	TRBJ2-2	.
CSARDRGFSLVEQYF	TGCAGTGCTAGAGATAGGGGCTTCTCCTTAGTAGAGCAGTACTTC	TRBV20-1	.	TRBJ2-7	.
CASRNPGQEDEQYF	TGTGCCAGCAGGAACCCGGGACAGGAGGACGAGCAGTACTTC	TRBV6-2/TRBV6-3	TRBD1	TRBJ2-7	few
CASSLEGQGDQPQHF	TGCGCCAGCAGCTTGGAAGGACAGGGTGACCAGCCCCAGCATTTT	TRBV5-1	TRBD1	TRBJ1-5	.
CASRTGGINIQYF	TGTGCCAGCAGGACAGGAGGGATAAACATTCAGTACTTC	TRBV28	.	TRBJ2-4	few
CSADTPLSNQPQHF	TGCAGTGCAGACACCCCCCTTAGCAATCAGCCCCAGCATTTT	TRBV20-1	.	TRBJ1-5	.
CASSYAKVGTSGQPQHF	TGTGCCAGCAGTTATGCTAAGGTAGGGACATCGGGGCAGCCCCAGCATTTT	TRBV6-9	.	TRBJ1-5	.
CASSTPPLRGLAGNTGELFF	TGTGCCAGCAGTACCCCCCCCCTCAGGGGCCTAGCGGGAAACACCGGGGAGCTGTTTTTT	TRBV6-1	TRBD2	TRBJ2-2	many
CASSYSRYEQYF	TGTGCCAGCAGTTACTCGCGTTACGAGCAGTACTTC	TRBV6-2/TRBV6-3	.	TRBJ2-7	many
CASSLIGGLYTEAFF	TGTGCCAGCAGTTTAATAGGCGGCCTATACACTGAAGCTTTCTTT	TRBV27	.	TRBJ1-1	.
CASSEIQGGSEKLFF	TGTGCCAGCAGTGAAATCCAGGGAGGGAGTGAAAAACTGTTTTTT	TRBV6-1	.	TRBJ1-4	few
CASSETDMNTEAFF	TGTGCCAGCTCCGAGACAGACATGAACACTGAAGCTTTCTTT	TRBV18	.	TRBJ1-1	.
CASSGVPSTDTQYF	TGTGCCAGCAGCGGAGTTCCTAGCACAGATACGCAGTATTTT	TRBV6-2/TRBV6-3	.	TRBJ2-3	many
CASSWGLAANNEQFF	TGTGCCAGCAGCTGGGGACTAGCGGCAAACAATGAGCAGTTCTTC	TRBV3-1	TRBD2	TRBJ2-1	many
CASSLEVAGAETQYF	TGTGCCAGCAGCTTAGAAGTAGCGGGAGCAGAGACCCAGTACTTC	TRBV7-8	TRBD2	TRBJ2-5	.
CSARVWVGGTDTQYF	TGCAGTGCTAGGGTATGGGTGGGGGGCACAGATACGCAGTATTTT	TRBV20-1	.	TRBJ2-3	.
CASSPGTSGDEQYF	TGTGCCAGCAGTCCCGGGACTAGCGGTGACGAGCAGTACTTC	TRBV2	TRBD2	TRBJ2-7	many
CASSLEGRTTEAFF	TGTGCCAGCAGCTTAGAGGGGCGGACGACTGAAGCTTTCTTT	TRBV11-3	.	TRBJ1-1	few